Sequencing of this T cell receptor (beta chain) was carried out in a study of cytomegalovirus exposure and HLA in healthy donors. The study, taken as a whole, reports: The authors later linked a missense DCLRE1C variant to TCR beta V- and J-gene trimming.

This CDR3 has 13 residues. The germline V and J ends were trimmed by 3 bases and 7 bases, with 14 bases remaining between them. Germline V CDR1 and CDR2: SGHDT, YYEEEE. A multiplex PCR was run with 60 Vbeta primers and 13 Jbeta primers. The assay was immunoSEQ multiplex PCR, and TCRdb's table has in-frame clones only and misses some. The table has about 110,000 clones, 65% to 75% seen once. A few counts support this clone. The antigen is not known. Material for sequencing was PBMCs. The chain employs TRBV5-6 and TRBJ2-7; TRBD2 is a possible D gene (6 bases). This sequence was found in a man aged 30 to 45 in good health and CMV-seropositive. The chain's CDR3 is CASSSGFRGEQYF. CDR3 sequence (DNA): TGTGCCAGCAGCTCAGGGTTTCGGGGGGAGCAGTACTTC.